This T cell receptor (beta chain) is from a study of shared clonotypes between healthy human individuals. As to this clone: The antigen remains undetermined.

CD45RO-negative cells were positively selected for CCR7, leaving out terminally differentiated effector memory CD45RA+ cells. Study donors comprised healthy, HIV-negative adults devoid of recent acute infection or vaccination. Adults of Caucasian background living in Nashville, Tennessee made up all donors. Study findings and constraints: Across subsets, estimated richness was generally greater for naive than for memory populations. Shared across a few donors were around 4.7% of the naive CD4 clonotypes.

The CDR3 is made up of 14 amino acids. The germline V gene encodes CDR1 MNHEY and CDR2 SVGAGI. V was clipped by 6 bases and J by 4 bases, with 13 bases between them. Here immunoSEQ multiplex PCR was the method, and the copy in TCRdb shows in-frame clones only, minus some. The repertoire holds about 800,000 clones, with about 97% as singletons. The rearrangement links TRBV6-5 to TRBJ2-1; TRBD1 might be the D (6 bases). The sequence came from a man under 40 in good health. Input material: naive CD8+ T cells sorted from blood. CDR3 coding DNA: TGTGCCAGCAGAACTGGACAGACATACAATGAGCAGTTCTTC. Translating gives CASRTGQTYNEQFF.